This T cell receptor beta chain appears in the sequencing data of a study of early T cells in non-severe SARS-CoV-2 infection. Whole-study context: Whole-blood bulk RNA, unsorted, was sequenced, and chains were unpaired. Notes on the study in general: Matching with VDJdb favored anti-spike CD8 responses (missing private and CD4 specificities).

This CDR3 has 18 residues. As for this clonotype: Its cognate antigen is unknown.

Unique molecular identifiers (one per individual cDNA molecule) were attached. TCRdb independently ran MiXCR on the 5' RACE reads; one entry per CDR3 protein. Here the sample spans about 69,000 distinct CDR3 sequences, roughly 4.5% being singletons. The TCR originated in an adult who was a healthcare worker with PCR-confirmed SARS-CoV-2 infection or an uninfected control (not recorded which). The donor label of this sample is uncertain. The material was whole blood, obtained at baseline. The chain uses TRBV21-1 and TRBJ2-5; the DNA was not used to check the table's D call, TRBD2. TRBV21-1 is designated a pseudogene. The CDR3 loop is CASSPRNSGVVKQETQYF. The CDR3 bases are TGTGCCAGCAGCCCTCGGAATAGCGGCGTAGTAAAGCAAGAGACCCAGTACTTC.